The 32 T cell receptor beta chains given below trace back to one sample, sequenced in a study of patients and donors after allogeneic stem cell transplantation. TCRdb reanalysed the RT-PCR reads using MiXCR and keeps one entry per CDR3 protein. Among tens of thousands of distinct CDR3 sequences listed, around 27% were seen once. Sequencing was carried out using blood, either unsorted or a sorted T cell fraction (not recorded which). The source of these receptors is a human donor who was either an allogeneic HSCT recipient or a stem cell or donor lymphocyte infusion donor (not recorded which). It is not recorded whose cells these are; they may come from a transplant donor.

This clonotype was counted only a few times. The V call is TRBV29-1, the J call TRBJ1-1; TRBD1 is a possible D gene (5 bases). V lost 4 bases and J lost 8, with 11 bases in between. The length of the CDR3 is 11 residues. Per germline, CDR1 SQVTM and CDR2 ANQGSEA. CDR3 loop: CSVGGVQEAFF. In DNA, the CDR3 is TGCAGCGTTGGGGGCGTTCAAGAAGCTTTCTTT.

The V and J genes are TRBV3-1 and TRBJ2-1; 8 bases fit TRBD1. Germline CDR1 reads LGHDT; CDR2 reads YNNKEL (reference sequence). The length of the CDR3 is 15 residues. The trim removed 3 bases at V and 5 bases at J, leaving 6 bases unmatched. For the CDR3, the DNA is TGTGCCAGCAGCCAGAGGACAGGGCTCCACAATGAGCAGTTCTTC. This encodes CASSQRTGLHNEQFF.

This clonotype was seen a handful of times. V is TRBV7-9 and J is TRBJ2-5; a weak D match, TRBD2 (6 bases). Germline values: CDR1 SEHNR, CDR2 FQNEAQ (reference sequence). The CDR3 runs 14 residues. V dropped 0 bases and J dropped 4 bases, with 9 bases sitting between them. The CDR3 loop is CASSLAGGVETQYF. As DNA, the CDR3 is TGTGCCAGCAGCTTAGCGGGGGGAGTAGAGACCCAGTACTTC.

In this sample, this clonotype turned up once. This rearrangement joins TRBV5-1 to TRBJ2-1; tentative D call: TRBD2 (5 bases). The CDR3 length is 13 residues. Deletions cut 4 bases from V and 4 bases from J, with 9 bases between. The germline CDR1 and CDR2 sequences are SGHRS and YFSETQ. Here the CDR3 DNA reads TGCGCCAGCAGCGAGGACTTTTACAATGAGCAGTTCTTC. The encoded protein is CASSEDFYNEQFF.

The V call is TRBV2, the J call TRBJ1-5, with TRBD1 matching over 9 bases. The CDR3 totals 16 residues. CDR1 and CDR2 (germline): SNHLY, FYNNEI. J gave up 3 bases and V 3 bases, and 6 bases lay outside the gene matches. The CDR3 region has the DNA TGTGCCAGCAGTGAGTTGGGACAGGGAGTCAATCAGCCCCAGCATTTT. This gives the protein CASSELGQGVNQPQHF.

This clonotype has only a few counts. The chain joins TRBV7-9 to TRBJ2-7, with unresolved D. CDR3 length equals 15 residues. Germline-derived CDR1 and CDR2 are SEHNR and FQNEAQ (reference sequence). Trimming took 4 bases from V and 5 from J, leaving 18 bases between them. The DNA for the CDR3 is TGTGCCAGCAGCTCTAGGGCGATAAGGGCCGACGAGCAGTACTTC. Residues: CASSSRAIRADEQYF.

The J gene is TRBJ1-2, the V gene TRBV19; no reliable D call. The ends were cut back, 1 base at V and 4 bases at J, with 19 bases in the middle. The CDR3 length is 17 residues. Germline CDR1 and CDR2: LNHDA and SQIVND (reference sequence). CDR3 coding DNA: TGTGCCAGTAGTATAGGCGCGGTTGGGCAGAATTCCTATGGCTACACCTTC. Its protein is CASSIGAVGQNSYGYTF.

The chain links TRBV10-3 to TRBJ1-3; D unresolved. The V end lost 0 bases, the J end lost 0 bases, and 9 bases lay between the germline ends. This CDR3 contains 16 residues. Germline V gene sequence: CDR1 ENHRY, CDR2 SYGVKD. The CDR3 nucleotides read TGTGCCATCAGTGAGTCATTGGGGATCTCTGGAAACACCATATATTTT. Protein product: CAISESLGISGNTIYF.

The rearrangement uses TRBV10-3 and TRBJ2-5; TRBD1 matches at 7 bases. V shed 9 bases, J shed 3 bases, and the junction held 4 bases outside the gene matches. The germline V gene encodes CDR1 ENHRY and CDR2 SYGVKD. The CDR3 spans 12 residues. The CDR3 loop is CAIGTAEETQYF. CDR3 DNA: TGTGCCATTGGGACAGCGGAAGAGACCCAGTACTTC.

This clonotype was counted a few times. The genes are TRBV18 and TRBJ2-2, with 7 positions matching TRBD1. The germline CDR1 and CDR2 sequences are KGHSH and LQKENI. The junction had 3 bases not matched to a gene; V was cut back by 1 base and J by 1 base. The CDR3 is made up of 16 amino acids. The CDR3 sequence is CASSPQRQGNTGELFF. CDR3 in DNA: TGTGCCAGCTCACCACAACGACAGGGGAACACCGGGGAGCTGTTTTTT.

The V gene is TRBV5-1, the J gene TRBJ2-2, with unresolved D. The germline gives CDR1 SGHRS, CDR2 YFSETQ. The CDR3 is made up of 12 amino acids. Trimming took 5 bases from V and 4 from J, leaving 6 bases between them. This CDR3 reads CASRTITGELFF. The CDR3 DNA reads as TGCGCCAGCAGAACTATCACCGGGGAGCTGTTTTTT.

The table lists this clonotype with a few counts. This chain uses TRBV24-1 with TRBJ2-3; 10 positions match TRBD1. J lost 2 bases, V lost 3 bases, and 4 bases had no gene match. Germline assignment: CDR1 KGHDR and CDR2 SFDVKD. CDR3 length: 16 amino acids. This CDR3 reads CATSDPGQGFTDTQYF. CDR3 in DNA: TGTGCCACCAGTGATCCGGGACAGGGGTTCACAGATACGCAGTATTTT.

The J gene is TRBJ1-4, the V gene TRBV20-1; D may be TRBD1 (6 bases). Germline CDR1 is DFQATT and CDR2 is SNEGSKA (reference sequence). The CDR3 covers 15 residues. Trimming took off 1 base at V and 6 bases at J, with 15 bases between the two ends. DNA of the CDR3: TGCAGTGCTAGAGGGGTACAGGGCAGGGATGAAAAACTGTTTTTT. Protein: CSARGVQGRDEKLFF.

The chain recombines TRBV6-2 or TRBV6-3 with TRBJ1-1; D not resolved. The CDR3 runs 14 residues. The V gene lost 8 bases and the J gene lost 1 base, with 14 bases spanning the gap. The germline V gene has CDR1 MNHEY and CDR2 SVGEGT. CDR3 coding DNA: TGTGCCAGCCGATCGGCCCCTGGGAACACTGAAGCTTTCTTT. This encodes CASRSAPGNTEAFF.

The chain links TRBV10-3 to TRBJ2-1; D not resolved. The V gene's germline CDR1 is ENHRY and CDR2 SYGVKD. CDR3 length: 15 residues. V was cut by 1 base and J by 4 bases, with 11 bases left in between. This chain's CDR3 is CAISEFRTEYNEQFF. CDR3 nucleotides: TGTGCCATCAGTGAGTTTCGGACGGAGTACAATGAGCAGTTCTTC.

This chain uses TRBV9 with TRBJ1-4, with D possibly matching TRBD1 (5 bases). Germline V gene sequence: CDR1 SGDLS, CDR2 YYNGEE. V shed 6 bases and J shed 6 bases, with 15 bases lying between them. CDR3 length equals 14 residues. CDR3 loop: CASTRLGGDEKLFF. CDR3 DNA: TGTGCCAGCACCCGACTCGGGGGGGATGAAAAACTGTTTTTT. The full variable domain, completed using reference TRBV9 and TRBJ1-4, is DSGVTQTPKHLITATGQRVTLRCSPRSGDLSVYWYQQSLDQGLQFLIQYYNGEERAKGNILERFSAQQFPDLHSELNLSSLELGDSALYFCASTRLGGDEKLFFGSGTQLSVL.

This clonotype occurred many times. The rearrangement joins TRBV5-1 to TRBJ1-5; 9 bases match TRBD1. Trimming removed 2 bases from V and 7 bases from J; junction bases left unmatched: 4. Germline values: CDR1 SGHRS, CDR2 YFSETQ. This CDR3 region has 14 residues. The DNA for the CDR3 is TGCGCCAGCAGCTTTGGAACAGGGGGCCAGCCCCAGCATTTT. It specifies CASSFGTGGQPQHF.

In its sample, this clonotype was seen a few times. CDR3: CASSSGTGPYEQYF. The CDR3 nucleotides read TGTGCCAGCAGCTCCGGGACAGGGCCCTACGAGCAGTACTTC. This chain connects TRBV7-9 to TRBJ2-7, with 9 bases fitting TRBD1. The CDR3 is 14 amino acids. The V and J ends lost 4 bases and 2 bases, in that order; junction bases with no gene match: 3. Germline loops: CDR1 SEHNR, CDR2 FQNEAQ (reference sequence).

The V call is TRBV3-1, the J call TRBJ1-1, with D possibly being TRBD1 (6 bases). In germline, CDR1 is LGHDT, CDR2 YNNKEL (reference sequence). V shed 1 base and J shed 4 bases, with 7 bases lying between them. The CDR3 is made up of 13 amino acids. CDR3 sequence (DNA): TGTGCCAGCAGCCAAGGAGGGGGCACTGAAGCTTTCTTT. It encodes CASSQGGGTEAFF.

This clonotype was seen a few times. V usage is TRBV6-5 and J usage is TRBJ1-5; tentative D call: TRBD1 (6 bases). Germline values: CDR1 MNHEY, CDR2 SVGAGI. The length of the CDR3 is 15 residues. The V end was cut by 4 bases, the J end by 7 bases, with 17 bases between. In DNA, the CDR3 is TGTGCCAGCAGTTCAAACAGGGTCTCCGGGCAGCCCCAGCATTTT. Its protein product is CASSSNRVSGQPQHF.

This clonotype was counted a few times. The chain couples TRBV4-1 to TRBJ1-4; no reliable D call. Germline-derived CDR1 and CDR2 are MGHRA and YSYEKL. V was pared by 3 bases and J by 8 bases, with 7 bases between. The CDR3 is made up of 12 amino acids. In DNA form, the CDR3 reads TGCGCCAGCAGCCACTTAGGCGAAAAACTGTTTTTT. It is translated as CASSHLGEKLFF.

The rearrangement joins TRBV6-6 to TRBJ1-6; D unclear. There are 13 residues in the CDR3. The V gene's germline CDR1 is MNHNY and CDR2 SVGAGI (reference sequence). Deletions cut 10 bases from V and 7 bases from J, with 14 bases between. Written as DNA, the CDR3 is TGTGCCACGACTGAGGGTCTAAATTCACCCCTCCACTTT. Its protein product is CATTEGLNSPLHF.

This chain uses TRBV7-9 with TRBJ1-2; D not certain. Germline loops: CDR1 SEHNR, CDR2 FQNEAQ (reference sequence). The V end was cut by 5 bases, the J end by 0 bases, with 19 bases between. This CDR3 spans 17 amino acids. The CDR3 DNA reads TGTGCCAGCAGCCTTAGAGTCCGGGCTCGGACTAACTATGGCTACACCTTC. The encoded protein is CASSLRVRARTNYGYTF.

This clonotype was found once. The chain joins TRBV11-3 to TRBJ2-3; D is unresolved. This CDR3 has 14 residues. Per germline, CDR1 SGHNT and CDR2 YENEEA. Trimming took off 1 base at V and 2 bases at J, with 7 bases between the two ends. In DNA, the CDR3 is TGTGCCAGCAGCTTAGTGTACAACACAGATACGCAGTATTTT. Residues: CASSLVYNTDTQYF.

The V call is TRBV3-1, the J call TRBJ2-7; D uncertain. There are 14 residues in the CDR3. Trimming shortened V by 0 bases and J by 1 base, and 7 bases separated the two germline ends. The V gene's germline CDR1 is LGHDT and CDR2 YNNKEL (reference sequence). CDR3 DNA sequence: TGTGCCAGCAGCCAAGAAAGGTTATCCTACGAGCAGTACTTC. Translated, it gives CASSQERLSYEQYF.

The chain employs TRBV10-3 and TRBJ2-7; D is ambiguous. The CDR3 extends over 14 amino acids. CDR1 and CDR2 from the germline V gene are ENHRY and SYGVKD. The V end was cut by 4 bases, the J end by 6 bases, with 16 bases between. CDR3 nucleotides: TGTGCCATCAGTGTCTCTCGGACGACCAGCGAGCAGTACTTC. It translates to CAISVSRTTSEQYF.

This clonotype has only a few counts. V and J are TRBV7-9 and TRBJ1-2; no firm D call. In germline, CDR1 is SEHNR, CDR2 FQNEAQ (reference sequence). Trimming took 3 bases from V and 6 from J, leaving 17 bases between them. This CDR3 has 15 amino acids. The CDR3 nucleotides read TGTGCCAGCAGCTTCGGTGTGGGGTCTTTTAATGGCTACACCTTC. Encoded protein: CASSFGVGSFNGYTF.

This clonotype was observed a handful of times. This CDR3 fails to terminate in the conserved phenylalanine or tryptophan, so it likely reflects a read error. Because the CDR3's place on the DNA is in doubt, the DNA is left out and the CDR3 is given as listed by TCRdb. The genes are TRBV28 and TRBJ2-5; the table names TRBD1, a call not compared with the DNA. The germline V gene encodes CDR1 MDHEN and CDR2 SYDVKM. The CDR3 adds up to 13 amino acids, both ends counted. The CDR3: CASSLGAEGAITL.

There are many counts of this clonotype. The chain couples TRBV3-1 to TRBJ1-2; D is undetermined. V shed 0 bases and J shed 1 base, with 15 bases lying between them. Germline CDR1 LGHDT, CDR2 YNNKEL (reference sequence). The CDR3 is made up of 17 amino acids. CDR3 protein: CASSQDLGRVINYGYTF. The CDR3 bases are TGTGCCAGCAGCCAAGACCTCGGACGGGTGATTAACTATGGCTACACCTTC.

This clonotype was detected a few times. The chain joins TRBV6-6 to TRBJ1-2; 8 bases agree with TRBD1. V lost 6 bases and J lost 2; bases outside the gene matches: 11. The CDR3 is made up of 16 amino acids. CDR1 is MNHNY, CDR2 SVGAGI, per germline (reference sequence). CDR3 protein: CASRGEGTGRNYGYTF. DNA of the CDR3: TGTGCCAGCAGAGGGGAGGGGACAGGAAGAAACTATGGCTACACCTTC.

This chain connects TRBV5-1 to TRBJ1-3; D remains ambiguous. This CDR3 contains 16 residues. Germline V gene data show CDR1 as SGHRS and CDR2 as YFSETQ. V was shortened by 0 bases and J by 6 bases, with 16 bases between the two germline ends. The CDR3 coding sequence is TGCGCCAGCAGCTTGGTCGGGCGGCGAGGGATAAACACCATATATTTT. Translated, it gives CASSLVGRRGINTIYF.

This clonotype has more than one count but fewer than ten. This CDR3 reads CASSPNRATGELFF. The CDR3 region has the DNA TGTGCCAGCAGCCCCAATCGAGCCACCGGGGAGCTGTTTTTT. The rearrangement joins TRBV11-3 to TRBJ2-2; no clear D gene. Germline V lookup: CDR1 SGHNT, CDR2 YENEEA. V was shortened by 5 bases and J by 4 bases, with 11 bases between the two germline ends. This CDR3 contains 14 residues. The full variable domain, its missing parts supplied by reference TRBV11-3 and TRBJ2-2, is EAGVVQSPRYKIIEKKQPVAFWCNPISGHNTLYWYLQNLGQGPELLIRYENEEAVDDSQLPKDRFSAERLKGVDSTLKIQPAELGDSAVYLCASSPNRATGELFFGEGSRLTVL.